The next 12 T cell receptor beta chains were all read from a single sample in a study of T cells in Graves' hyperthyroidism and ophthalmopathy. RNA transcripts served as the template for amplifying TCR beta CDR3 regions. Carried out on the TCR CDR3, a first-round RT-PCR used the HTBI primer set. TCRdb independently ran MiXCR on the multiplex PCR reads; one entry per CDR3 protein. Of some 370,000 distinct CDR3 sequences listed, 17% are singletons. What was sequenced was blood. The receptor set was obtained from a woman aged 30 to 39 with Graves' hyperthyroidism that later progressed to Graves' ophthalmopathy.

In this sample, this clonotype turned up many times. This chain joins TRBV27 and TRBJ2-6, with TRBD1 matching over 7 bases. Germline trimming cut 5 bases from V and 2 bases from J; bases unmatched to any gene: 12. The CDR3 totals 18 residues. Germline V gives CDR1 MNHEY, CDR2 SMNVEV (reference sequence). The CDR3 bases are TGTGCCAGCAGTGAATATCGGACAGGTTCAACTGGGGCCAACGTCCTGACTTTC. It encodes CASSEYRTGSTGANVLTF.

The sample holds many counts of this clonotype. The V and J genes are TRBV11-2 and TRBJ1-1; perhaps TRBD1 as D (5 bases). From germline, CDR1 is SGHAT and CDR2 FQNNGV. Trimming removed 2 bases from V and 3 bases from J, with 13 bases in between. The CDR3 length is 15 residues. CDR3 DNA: TGTGCCAGCAGCTTATGGGGGAAGACGGACACTGAAGCTTTCTTT. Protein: CASSLWGKTDTEAFF.

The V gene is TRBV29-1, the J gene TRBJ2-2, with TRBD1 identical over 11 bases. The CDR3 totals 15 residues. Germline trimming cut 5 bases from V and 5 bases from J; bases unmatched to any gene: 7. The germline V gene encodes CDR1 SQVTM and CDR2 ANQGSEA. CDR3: CSVSGTGGLTGELFF. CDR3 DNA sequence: TGCAGCGTTTCCGGGACAGGGGGTTTAACCGGGGAGCTGTTTTTT.

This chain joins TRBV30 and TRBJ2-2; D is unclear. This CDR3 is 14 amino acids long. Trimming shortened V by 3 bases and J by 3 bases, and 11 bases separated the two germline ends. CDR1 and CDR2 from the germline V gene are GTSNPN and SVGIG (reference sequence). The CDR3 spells CAWRASQYTGELFF. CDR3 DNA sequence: TGTGCCTGGAGAGCCAGTCAGTACACCGGGGAGCTGTTTTTT.

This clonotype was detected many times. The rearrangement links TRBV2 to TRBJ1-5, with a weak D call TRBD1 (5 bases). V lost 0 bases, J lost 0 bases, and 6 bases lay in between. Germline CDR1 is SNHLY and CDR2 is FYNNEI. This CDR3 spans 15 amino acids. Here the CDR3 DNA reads TGTGCCAGCAGTGAAGCGGGGGGTAGCAATCAGCCCCAGCATTTT. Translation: CASSEAGGSNQPQHF.

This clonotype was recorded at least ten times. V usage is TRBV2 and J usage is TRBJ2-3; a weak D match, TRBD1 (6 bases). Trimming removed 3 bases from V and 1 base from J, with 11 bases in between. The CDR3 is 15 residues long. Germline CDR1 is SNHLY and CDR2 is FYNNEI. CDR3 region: CASSEGRGGTDTQYF. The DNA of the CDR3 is TGTGCCAGCAGTGAGGGCAGGGGAGGCACAGATACGCAGTATTTT.

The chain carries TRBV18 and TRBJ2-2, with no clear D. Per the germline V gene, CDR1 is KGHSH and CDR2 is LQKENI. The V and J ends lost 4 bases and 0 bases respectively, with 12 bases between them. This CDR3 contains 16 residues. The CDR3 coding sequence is TGTGCCAGCTCACGGCTTCCTGCCACGAACACCGGGGAGCTGTTTTTT. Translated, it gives CASSRLPATNTGELFF.

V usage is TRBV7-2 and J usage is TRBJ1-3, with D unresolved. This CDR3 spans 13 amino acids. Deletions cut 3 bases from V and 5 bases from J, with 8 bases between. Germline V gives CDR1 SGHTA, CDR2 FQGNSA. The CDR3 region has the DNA TGTGCCAGCAGCTTTCGACGAAGAAACACCATATATTTT. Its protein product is CASSFRRRNTIYF.

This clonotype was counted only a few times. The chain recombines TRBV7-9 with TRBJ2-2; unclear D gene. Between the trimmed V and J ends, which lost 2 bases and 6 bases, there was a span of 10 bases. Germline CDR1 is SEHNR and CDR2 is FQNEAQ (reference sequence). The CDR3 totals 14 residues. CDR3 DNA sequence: TGTGCCAGCAGCTTATCAGTCGACCCCGGGGAGCTGTTTTTT. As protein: CASSLSVDPGELFF.

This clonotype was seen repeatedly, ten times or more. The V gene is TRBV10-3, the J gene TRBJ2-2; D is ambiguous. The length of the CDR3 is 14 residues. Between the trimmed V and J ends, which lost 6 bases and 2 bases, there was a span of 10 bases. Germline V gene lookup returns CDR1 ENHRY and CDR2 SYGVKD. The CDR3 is CAIRVRENTGELFF. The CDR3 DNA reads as TGTGCCATCAGGGTGAGAGAAAACACCGGGGAGCTGTTTTTT.

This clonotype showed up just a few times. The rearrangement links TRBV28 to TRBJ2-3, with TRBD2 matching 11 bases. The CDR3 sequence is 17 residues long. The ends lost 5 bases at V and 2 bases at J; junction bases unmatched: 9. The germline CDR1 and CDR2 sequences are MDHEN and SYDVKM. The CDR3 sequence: CASSPLAGGRVTDTQYF. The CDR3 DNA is TGTGCCAGCAGTCCCTTAGCGGGGGGGCGGGTCACAGATACGCAGTATTTT. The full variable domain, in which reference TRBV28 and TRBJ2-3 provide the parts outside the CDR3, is DVKVTQSSRYLVKRTGEKVFLECVQDMDHENMFWYRQDPGLGLRLIYFSYDVKMKEKGDIPEGYSVSREKKERFSLILESASTNQTSMYLCASSPLAGGRVTDTQYFGPGTRLTVL.

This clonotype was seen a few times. CDR3 in DNA: TGTGCCAGTAGTCCACCGGGACAGGGGAACACTGAAGCTTTCTTT. Amino acids: CASSPPGQGNTEAFF. This chain uses TRBV19 with TRBJ1-1, with 9 bases lining up with TRBD1. Germline V gene data show CDR1 as LNHDA and CDR2 as SQIVND (reference sequence). The CDR3 runs to 15 residues. With V trimmed by 5 bases and J by 1 base, 5 bases remained unmatched. The variable domain in full, completed from reference TRBV19 and TRBJ1-1, reads DGGITQSPKYLFRKEGQNVTLSCEQNLNHDAMYWYRQDPGQGLRLIYYSQIVNDFQKGDIAEGYSVSREKKESFPLTVTSAQKNPTAFYLCASSPPGQGNTEAFFGQGTRLTVV.